These 25 T cell receptor beta chains came from one sample sequenced in a study of patients and donors after allogeneic stem cell transplantation (dated by TCRdb to the early 2020s). Libraries were made using RT-PCR. Data came from a NextSeq 550. TCRdb trimmed the raw reads at Q25, called clones with MiXCR and kept productive beta chains. Entries are consolidated by CDR3 protein sequence, retaining the most common genes and DNA. The sample table contains about a million distinct CDR3 sequences; only one count was recorded for approximately 19% of them. Of the sample, around 6% is held by the ten largest clones. What was sequenced was blood, either unsorted or a sorted T cell fraction (not recorded which). Source of these receptors: a human donor who was either an allogeneic HSCT recipient or a stem cell or donor lymphocyte infusion donor (not recorded which). It is not recorded whose cells these are; they may come from a transplant donor.

This rearrangement joins TRBV27 to TRBJ2-3; D possibly corresponds to TRBD2 (6 bases). Germline values: CDR1 MNHEY, CDR2 SMNVEV (reference sequence). This CDR3 region has 15 residues. V lost 6 bases and J 2 bases, leaving 15 bases between the germline ends. CDR3 sequence reads: CASRSGFGVTDTQYF. In nucleotides, the CDR3 is TGTGCCAGCAGGAGCGGGTTCGGGGTCACAGATACGCAGTATTTT.

J is TRBJ2-7 and V is TRBV5-5, with D hard to call. The length of the CDR3 is 13 residues. The ends were cut back, 6 bases at V and 2 bases at J, with 12 bases in the middle. Per the germline V gene, CDR1 is SGHKS and CDR2 is YYEKEE (reference sequence). CDR3 sequence: CASTRDVAYEQYF. For the CDR3, the DNA is TGTGCCAGCACCAGAGATGTGGCCTACGAGCAGTACTTC.

This clonotype was seen at least ten times. The rearrangement joins TRBV10-3 to TRBJ2-5, with 8 positions matching TRBD2. Looked up from germline, CDR1 is ENHRY and CDR2 is SYGVKD. V dropped 2 bases and J dropped 4; count of bases not matched to a gene: 9. The CDR3 is made up of 16 amino acids. The CDR3 DNA reads as TGTGCCATCAGTGAGGGAAGAGGACTAGCAAGAGAGACCCAGTACTTC. Protein product: CAISEGRGLARETQYF.

J is TRBJ2-3 and V is TRBV27; D is uncertain. The CDR3 consists of 17 residues. The germline CDR1 and CDR2 sequences are MNHEY and SMNVEV (reference sequence). Trimming took off 2 bases at V and 3 bases at J, with 18 bases between the two ends. CDR3 region: CASSLTPRAGETDTQYF. The CDR3 nucleotides are TGTGCCAGCAGTTTAACCCCCCGGGCAGGCGAGACAGATACGCAGTATTTT.

The chain links TRBV20-1 to TRBJ2-4, with 7 bases fitting TRBD2. Germline V gene lookup returns CDR1 DFQATT and CDR2 SNEGSKA (reference sequence). The CDR3 loop spans 14 amino acids. J was trimmed by 7 bases and V by 0 bases; bases with no gene match: 6. The CDR3 here is CSAREGGSGNIQYF. The CDR3 DNA reads TGCAGTGCTAGAGAAGGCGGGAGTGGTAACATTCAGTACTTC.

The chain carries TRBV27 and TRBJ2-7, with TRBD1 identical over 8 bases. V lost 1 base and J lost 5; bases outside the gene matches: 10. The CDR3 consists of 16 residues. The germline gives CDR1 MNHEY, CDR2 SMNVEV (reference sequence). This chain's CDR3 is CASSLFPTGQGDEQYF. The CDR3 coding sequence is TGTGCCAGCAGTTTATTCCCCACTGGACAGGGTGACGAGCAGTACTTC.

The chain recombines TRBV20-1 with TRBJ2-1; tentative D call: TRBD1 (5 bases). Germline V gene sequence: CDR1 DFQATT, CDR2 SNEGSKA (reference sequence). This CDR3 comprises 14 residues. Trimming took 6 bases from V and 4 from J, leaving 16 bases between them. CDR3 nucleotides: TGCAGTGCCCGGACACCGACGACGTACAATGAGCAGTTCTTC. Amino acids: CSARTPTTYNEQFF.

The chain recombines TRBV5-1 with TRBJ2-3, with 7 bases matching TRBD2. In germline, CDR1 is SGHRS, CDR2 YFSETQ. With V trimmed by 2 bases and J by 4 bases, 4 bases remained unmatched. The CDR3 runs 14 residues. The CDR3 coding sequence is TGCGCCAGCAGCTTAGGACTAGAGGCAGATACGCAGTATTTT. This sequence encodes CASSLGLEADTQYF.

The V call is TRBV20-1, the J call TRBJ2-1; possibly TRBD2 for D (6 bases). This CDR3 comprises 12 residues. CDR1 and CDR2 (germline): DFQATT, SNEGSKA (reference sequence). The CDR3 loop is CSARLGDNEQFF. As DNA, the CDR3 is TGCAGCGCGAGACTAGGAGACAATGAGCAGTTCTTC.

This clonotype has more than one count but fewer than ten. The gene calls are TRBV7-2 and TRBJ1-4; TRBD1 matches at 7 bases. The CDR3 runs to 14 residues. In germline, CDR1 is SGHTA, CDR2 FQGNSA. After removal of 6 bases from V and 4 bases from J, the junction contained 5 bases not matched to a gene. CDR3 sequence (DNA): TGTGCCAGCAGGTCGGGACAGCTTAATGAAAAACTGTTTTTT. Residues: CASRSGQLNEKLFF.

CDR3 sequence: CSSADRPEGYTF. CDR3 sequence (DNA): TGCAGTTCCGCGGACCGCCCGGAAGGCTACACCTTC. The rearrangement uses TRBV20-1 and TRBJ1-2; no firm D call. Germline V gene sequence: CDR1 DFQATT, CDR2 SNEGSKA (reference sequence). The CDR3 length is 12 residues. Trimming shortened V by 8 bases and J by 8 bases, and 18 bases separated the two germline ends.

This clonotype has just a few counts. J is TRBJ1-3 and V is TRBV4-1; no reliable D call. The CDR3 length is 15 residues. Deletions cut 0 bases from V and 2 bases from J, with 8 bases between. Per the germline V gene, CDR1 is MGHRA and CDR2 is YSYEKL. The CDR3 DNA is TGCGCCAGCAGCCAAGAAGGCTTGCCTGGAAACACCATATATTTT. Encoded protein: CASSQEGLPGNTIYF.

The V gene is TRBV11-1, the J gene TRBJ1-1, with D possibly matching TRBD1 (6 bases). The length of the CDR3 is 14 residues. Germline V gives CDR1 SGHAT, CDR2 FQDESV (reference sequence). V was cut by 5 bases and J by 5 bases, with 15 bases left in between. The CDR3 loop reads CASSLQTGKTEAFF. CDR3 nucleotides: TGTGCCAGCAGCCTACAAACAGGGAAAACTGAAGCTTTCTTT.

The rearrangement joins TRBV9 to TRBJ1-2; 8 bases line up with TRBD1. V lost 3 bases, J lost 4 bases, and 8 bases stayed unmatched. Germline V gives CDR1 SGDLS, CDR2 YYNGEE. The CDR3 loop spans 15 amino acids. The CDR3 loop is CASSGSFGTGYGYTF. CDR3 DNA: TGTGCCAGCAGCGGCAGCTTCGGGACAGGCTATGGCTACACCTTC.

The chain links TRBV20-1 to TRBJ2-5; 9 nucleotides line up with TRBD2. CDR3 length: 14 amino acids. V gave up 6 bases and J gave up 4 bases; unmatched junction bases: 9. Germline values: CDR1 DFQATT, CDR2 SNEGSKA (reference sequence). Written as DNA, the CDR3 is TGCAGTGCCGGGACTAGCTTGAGGGGAGAGACCCAGTACTTC. Translated: CSAGTSLRGETQYF.

This clonotype was observed at least ten times. Here the CDR3 DNA reads TGCAGTGGGGGGACTAGCTCCTACAATGAGCAGTTCTTC. Translated, it gives CSGGTSSYNEQFF. V is TRBV20-1 and J is TRBJ2-1; 8 nucleotides align to TRBD2. The junction had 2 bases not matched to a gene; V was cut back by 7 bases and J by 0 bases. Germline CDR1 is DFQATT and CDR2 is SNEGSKA (reference sequence). This CDR3 region has 13 residues.

The CDR3 nucleotides read TGTGCCAGCAGTGAACGGGCGGGAGGCACAGATACGCAGTATTTT. As protein: CASSERAGGTDTQYF. The chain is built from TRBV2 and TRBJ2-3; 7 positions match TRBD2. Unmatched junction bases numbered 3, after V lost 2 bases and J lost 1 base. Germline assignment: CDR1 SNHLY and CDR2 FYNNEI. This CDR3 has 15 residues.

The table lists this clonotype with a few counts. CDR3 loop: CASSVGSGNYGYTF. The DNA of the CDR3 is TGTGCCAGCAGCGTAGGGTCAGGTAACTATGGCTACACCTTC. This chain connects TRBV9 to TRBJ1-2; D uncertain. The germline CDR1 and CDR2 sequences are SGDLS and YYNGEE. This CDR3 contains 14 residues. Trimming took 0 bases from V and 1 from J, leaving 7 bases between them.

The chain is built from TRBV7-9 and TRBJ1-1; D gene uncertain. The germline V gene encodes CDR1 SEHNR and CDR2 FQNEAQ (reference sequence). V was shortened by 4 bases and J by 1 base, with 19 bases between the two germline ends. This CDR3 comprises 17 residues. CDR3 coding DNA: TGTGCCAGCAGCTCAGTACTCTCGGGAACCGGGAACACTGAAGCTTTCTTT. Translation: CASSSVLSGTGNTEAFF.

This chain uses TRBV27 with TRBJ2-7; no definite D call. Germline V lookup: CDR1 MNHEY, CDR2 SMNVEV (reference sequence). The CDR3 sequence is 12 residues long. The V end lost 3 bases, the J end lost 6 bases, and 9 bases lay between the germline ends. This chain's CDR3 is CASSFTPGEQYF. CDR3 bases: TGTGCCAGCAGTTTCACACCGGGCGAGCAGTACTTC.

V gene TRBV7-8 combines with J gene TRBJ1-2; no reliable D call. Trimming took off 4 bases at V and 6 bases at J, with 15 bases between the two ends. The CDR3 loop spans 14 amino acids. From germline, CDR1 is SGHVS and CDR2 FQNEAQ. The CDR3, as DNA: TGTGCCAGCAGCTCGGCCGGGCCCTGGGATGGCTACACCTTC. Translation gives CASSSAGPWDGYTF.

V and J are TRBV4-1 and TRBJ1-1, with no clear D. Trimming removed 0 bases at V and 3 bases at J, with 11 bases between. Germline CDR1 reads MGHRA; CDR2 reads YSYEKL. CDR3 length equals 15 residues. CDR3: CASSQDLAADTEAFF. The CDR3 DNA is TGCGCCAGCAGCCAAGATCTGGCGGCGGACACTGAAGCTTTCTTT.

The chain combines TRBV24-1 with TRBJ2-3; TRBD2 matches 9 bases. J lost 2 bases, V lost 9 bases, and 11 bases had no gene match. The V gene's germline CDR1 is KGHDR and CDR2 SFDVKD. The length of the CDR3 is 16 residues. In nucleotides, the CDR3 is TGTGCCACCGGGCTTAGCGGGGGCTCTTACACAGATACGCAGTATTTT. Translated: CATGLSGGSYTDTQYF.

The CDR3 loop is CASSLENSNEQFF. The CDR3 coding sequence is TGCGCCAGCAGCTTGGAGAACAGTAATGAGCAGTTCTTC. The chain carries TRBV5-1 and TRBJ2-1, with D unclear. Germline CDR1 reads SGHRS; CDR2 reads YFSETQ. The CDR3 sequence is 13 residues long. V lost 0 bases and J lost 7, with 8 bases in between.

This clonotype was picked up a small number of times. The chain couples TRBV4-1 to TRBJ2-7; a possible D gene is TRBD1 (6 bases). Germline CDR1 MGHRA, CDR2 YSYEKL. The germline V and J ends were trimmed by 3 bases and 4 bases, with 13 bases remaining between them. CDR3 length: 14 residues. The CDR3 DNA reads TGCGCCAGCAGCCATACAAATACAGGGTACGAGCAGTACTTC. It is translated as CASSHTNTGYEQYF.